Following are 10 T cell receptor beta chains from one sample sequenced in a study of cytomegalovirus exposure and HLA in healthy donors. PCR amplification relied on 60 Vbeta primers (plus 13 Jbeta primers). Using immunoSEQ multiplex PCR, the repertoire was profiled, and TCRdb retains in-frame clones only, with some absent. The sample lists over 150,000 clones, 87% occurring once. The sample consisted of PBMCs. These receptors originate from a woman aged 30 to 39 in good health and CMV-seronegative.

The chain has TRBV7-9 and TRBJ2-1, with 8 bases lining up with TRBD2. The CDR3 length is 16 residues. V was clipped by 7 bases and J by 4 bases; unmatched bases: 12. From germline, CDR1 is SEHNR and CDR2 FQNEAQ (reference sequence). This chain's CDR3 is CASTQIGLAEYNEQFF. The CDR3 nucleotides are TGTGCCAGCACCCAAATCGGACTAGCTGAGTACAATGAGCAGTTCTTC.

The V gene is TRBV5-4, the J gene TRBJ2-2, with a weak D call TRBD1 (6 bases). The CDR3 is 15 amino acids. The V gene's germline CDR1 is SGHNT and CDR2 YYREEE (reference sequence). With 2 bases removed from V and 6 bases from J, the gap between germline ends came to 14 bases. Here the CDR3 reads CASSLELQGAGELFF. The CDR3 nucleotides are TGTGCCAGCAGCTTAGAACTACAGGGAGCCGGGGAGCTGTTTTTT.

The rearrangement joins TRBV7-9 to TRBJ2-3, with D maybe TRBD1 (5 bases). Germline CDR1 SEHNR, CDR2 FQNEAQ (reference sequence). V shed 11 bases and J shed 4 bases, with 13 bases lying between them. The CDR3 has 12 residues. CDR3 sequence (DNA): TGTGCCGCAAGGGGCGCCGCAGATACGCAGTATTTT. Translated: CAARGAADTQYF.

In its sample, this clone was seen once. For the CDR3, the DNA is TGTGCCAGTAGCCCCCTAGCGAGCACAGATACGCAGTATTTT. Amino acids: CASSPLASTDTQYF. The chain carries TRBV19 and TRBJ2-3; TRBD2 might be the D (6 bases). The CDR3 is made up of 14 amino acids. The germline V gene has CDR1 LNHDA and CDR2 SQIVND (reference sequence). Trimming removed 6 bases from V and 0 bases from J, with 10 bases in between.

The V and J genes are TRBV4-2 and TRBJ2-3; D gene uncertain. The germline V gene encodes CDR1 LGHNA and CDR2 YNFKEQ. This CDR3 is 14 amino acids long. V was cut by 2 bases and J by 2 bases, with 8 bases left in between. The CDR3 here is CASSQLPDTDTQYF. The CDR3 nucleotides are TGTGCCAGCAGCCAACTGCCAGACACAGATACGCAGTATTTT.

This clone was counted a few times. V and J are TRBV6-6 and TRBJ1-6; TRBD1 matches at 7 bases. Germline values: CDR1 MNHNY, CDR2 SVGAGI (reference sequence). V dropped 6 bases and J dropped 8; count of bases not matched to a gene: 10. This CDR3 contains 15 residues. Here the CDR3 reads CASRPPKGAYSPLHF. CDR3 nucleotides: TGTGCCAGCAGACCTCCGAAGGGGGCATATTCACCCCTCCACTTT.

The V call is TRBV18, the J call TRBJ2-3; 7 bases are a match to TRBD1. Germline CDR1 and CDR2: KGHSH and LQKENI. J lost 1 base, V lost 3 bases, and 4 bases had no gene match. CDR3 size: 15 residues. The CDR3 coding sequence is TGTGCCAGCTCACCCAGGACAGGAGGCACAGATACGCAGTATTTT. The encoded protein is CASSPRTGGTDTQYF.

This chain uses TRBV5-4 with TRBJ2-5, with 10 positions matching TRBD2. Near its end, the DNA agrees better with TRBJ2-7, so the J call may be wrong. Germline-derived CDR1 and CDR2 are SGHNT and YYREEE (reference sequence). CDR3 size: 17 residues. For the CDR3, the DNA is TGTGCCAGCAGCCCAAGGGGGTTCCTAGCGGGAGTCCCCGAGCAGTACTTC. Protein product: CASSPRGFLAGVPEQYF.

This chain uses TRBV19 with TRBJ2-2, with TRBD2 matching over 7 bases. V gave up 6 bases and J gave up 0 bases; unmatched junction bases: 1. Germline-derived CDR1 and CDR2 are LNHDA and SQIVND (reference sequence). The CDR3 totals 14 residues. CDR3 coding DNA: TGTGCCAGTAGCAGCGGGACGAACACCGGGGAGCTGTTTTTT. Translated, it gives CASSSGTNTGELFF.

The rearrangement joins TRBV28 to TRBJ2-7; D is unresolved. Germline V lookup: CDR1 MDHEN, CDR2 SYDVKM. Trimming shortened V by 6 bases and J by 0 bases, and 9 bases separated the two germline ends. The CDR3 covers 13 residues. CDR3 coding DNA: TGTGCCAGCAGCCTTCCTACCTCCTACGAGCAGTACTTC. Translation gives CASSLPTSYEQYF.